Shown below are 25 T cell receptor beta chains from a single sample sequenced in a study of cytomegalovirus exposure and HLA in healthy donors (dated by TCRdb to 2017 to 2019). Receptors were amplified or captured by the immunoSEQ multiplex PCR assay. A mixture of 60 forward primers for TCR Vbeta segments and 13 reverse primers for TCR Jbeta segments was used in the multiplex PCR. The source is immuneACCESS, and TCRdb retained only in-frame sequences with V and J called. Part of the clones is not carried over; for the studies checked, unresolved V genes explain less than half of this, and the remainder is unexplained. The sample table contains fewer than 150,000 clones; only one count was recorded for 55% to 75% of them. Jointly, the top ten make up approximately 8.2% of the sample. Material: PBMCs. The receptor set was obtained from a woman in her thirties or forties in good health and CMV-seropositive.

CDR3 in amino acids: CASSDRGVISPLHF. The CDR3 coding sequence is TGTGCCAGTAGTGACAGGGGGGTGATTTCACCCCTCCACTTT. The J gene is TRBJ1-6, the V gene TRBV19; 9 nucleotides agree with TRBD1. This CDR3 has 14 amino acids. The ends lost 5 bases at V and 9 bases at J; junction bases unmatched: 5. Germline loops: CDR1 LNHDA, CDR2 SQIVND (reference sequence).

The J gene is TRBJ1-1, the V gene TRBV5-1; no clear D. The V gene's germline CDR1 is SGHRS and CDR2 YFSETQ. Trimming removed 4 bases from V and 6 bases from J, with 16 bases in between. CDR3 length: 14 residues. The CDR3 bases are TGCGCCAGCAGCCGAGCACCGGGTGCCGCTGAAGCTTTCTTT. Its protein product is CASSRAPGAAEAFF.

To note about this clone: Other DNA variants within this sample encode the same CDR3. This rearrangement joins TRBV6-5 to TRBJ1-6, with D tentatively TRBD1 (6 bases). The CDR3 sequence is 14 residues long. Trimming removed 3 bases at V and 7 bases at J, with 10 bases between. Per germline, CDR1 MNHEY and CDR2 SVGAGI. The CDR3 coding sequence is TGTGCCAGCAGTTATAGCAGGGGAAATTCACCCCTCCACTTT. It specifies CASSYSRGNSPLHF.

The chain combines TRBV4-3 with TRBJ2-2, with TRBD1 identical over 9 bases. With V trimmed by 0 bases and J by 7 bases, 9 bases remained unmatched. Germline values: CDR1 LGHNA, CDR2 YSLEER. The CDR3 runs to 17 residues. The CDR3 DNA reads as TGCGCCAGCAGCCAAGAGATGGAGACAGGGGGTGACGGGGAGCTGTTTTTT. Translating gives CASSQEMETGGDGELFF.

This sequence joins TRBV5-4 and TRBJ2-2; 10 bases align to TRBD1. V shed 10 bases, J shed 5 bases, and the junction held 5 bases outside the gene matches. The CDR3 consists of 13 residues. Germline V gene lookup returns CDR1 SGHNT and CDR2 YYREEE (reference sequence). DNA for the CDR3: TGTGCCGGGGAGGACAGGGGGACCGGGGAGCTGTTTTTT. Translating it yields CAGEDRGTGELFF.

The V gene is TRBV2, the J gene TRBJ2-7; 12 positions agree with TRBD2. This CDR3 spans 15 amino acids. J gave up 2 bases and V 6 bases, and 5 bases lay outside the gene matches. Germline values: CDR1 SNHLY, CDR2 FYNNEI. The chain's CDR3 is CASSLLAGGTYEQYF. The DNA for the CDR3 is TGTGCCAGCAGCCTACTAGCGGGGGGAACCTACGAGCAGTACTTC.

The chain couples TRBV5-6 to TRBJ1-2; the D is unclear. Trimming took off 0 bases at V and 0 bases at J, with 12 bases between the two ends. Germline V lookup: CDR1 SGHDT, CDR2 YYEEEE. The CDR3 has 16 amino acids. The CDR3 loop is CASSLGEVGANYGYTF. The DNA for the CDR3 is TGTGCCAGCAGCTTGGGGGAGGTCGGAGCTAACTATGGCTACACCTTC. The complete variable domain, with remaining parts taken from reference TRBV5-6 and TRBJ1-2, reads DAGVTQSPTHLIKTRGQQVTLRCSPKSGHDTVSWYQQALGQGPQFIFQYYEEEERQRGNFPDRFSGHQFPNYSSELNVNALLLGDSALYLCASSLGEVGANYGYTFGSGTRLTVV.

The gene calls are TRBV30 and TRBJ1-4; TRBD1 agrees at 7 bases. The germline V gene encodes CDR1 GTSNPN and CDR2 SVGIG (reference sequence). This CDR3 comprises 17 residues. V was clipped by 0 bases and J by 0 bases; unmatched bases: 7. CDR3 sequence reads: CAWSVGTAHATNEKLFF. The CDR3 bases are TGTGCCTGGAGTGTCGGGACAGCTCATGCAACTAATGAAAAACTGTTTTTT. The whole variable domain, filled in from reference TRBV30 and TRBJ1-4, reads SQTIHQWPATLVQPVGSPLSLECTVEGTSNPNLYWYRQAAGRGLQLLFYSVGIGQISSEVPQNLSASRPQDRQFILSSKKLLLSDSGFYLCAWSVGTAHATNEKLFFGSGTQLSVL.

The chain links TRBV6-6 to TRBJ2-3; the match to TRBD2 covers 7 bases. This CDR3 region has 15 residues. Germline CDR1 and CDR2: MNHNY and SVGAGI (reference sequence). With 3 bases clipped from V and 4 bases from J, the junction kept 7 bases outside the gene matches. The CDR3 nucleotides read TGTGCCAGCAGTTATGGGGGGGAAGGGGCAGATACGCAGTATTTT. Protein product: CASSYGGEGADTQYF.

There are a few counts of this clone. The chain recombines TRBV27 with TRBJ1-1; TRBD1 is a possible D gene (6 bases). CDR1 MNHEY and CDR2 SMNVEV come from the germline V gene (reference sequence). The CDR3 contains 13 residues. V lost 3 bases and J lost 3, with 8 bases in between. The CDR3 DNA reads TGTGCCAGCAGTTTGGGACAACACACTGAAGCTTTCTTT. The encoded protein is CASSLGQHTEAFF.

The table lists this clone with a few counts. The chain recombines TRBV9 with TRBJ1-1; D remains unclear. V lost 1 base and J lost 1, with 11 bases in between. In germline, CDR1 is SGDLS, CDR2 YYNGEE. The CDR3 extends over 15 amino acids. The CDR3 loop is CASSVSARANTEAFF. CDR3 nucleotides: TGTGCCAGCAGCGTAAGTGCGCGGGCGAACACTGAAGCTTTCTTT.

The CDR3 nucleotides read TGTGCCAGCAGCCCCGTTCGTTTGAGCACAGATACGCAGTATTTT. Residues: CASSPVRLSTDTQYF. V is TRBV9 and J is TRBJ2-3, with no clear D. V was pared by 4 bases and J by 0 bases, with 12 bases between. Germline lookup yields CDR1 SGDLS and CDR2 YYNGEE. The CDR3 contains 15 residues.

The rearrangement joins TRBV7-9 to TRBJ1-2; no reliable D call. In germline, CDR1 is SEHNR, CDR2 FQNEAQ (reference sequence). V lost 3 bases and J 0 bases, leaving 11 bases between the germline ends. CDR3 size: 15 residues. In DNA form, the CDR3 reads TGTGCCAGCAGCTTCTTTTCCGGAGCTAACTATGGCTACACCTTC. Translating it yields CASSFFSGANYGYTF. Drawing the rest from reference TRBV7-9 and TRBJ1-2, the complete variable domain is DTGVSQNPRHKITKRGQNVTFRCDPISEHNRLYWYRQTLGQGPEFLTYFQNEAQLEKSRLLSDRFSAERPKGSFSTLEIQRTEQGDSAMYLCASSFFSGANYGYTFGSGTRLTVV.

The V gene is TRBV9, the J gene TRBJ1-3; D unclear. V lost 0 bases and J lost 8, with 6 bases in between. Germline assignment: CDR1 SGDLS and CDR2 YYNGEE. The CDR3 has 12 amino acids. The CDR3 is CASSVDSHTIYF. CDR3 bases: TGTGCCAGCAGCGTAGACAGCCACACCATATATTTT.

Only a few counts were recorded for this clone. The chain joins TRBV19 to TRBJ2-2, with 14 positions matching TRBD2. Trimming cost V 5 bases and J 7 bases; bases outside gene matches: 6. CDR3 length: 16 amino acids. Germline CDR1 and CDR2: LNHDA and SQIVND (reference sequence). DNA of the CDR3: TGTGCCAGTAGTGTTCCGGGACTAGCGGGGGTCGGGGAGCTGTTTTTT. Translating gives CASSVPGLAGVGELFF.

The chain joins TRBV29-1 to TRBJ1-2; D unclear. Germline V gives CDR1 SQVTM, CDR2 ANQGSEA. The CDR3 spans 14 residues. V lost 1 base to trimming and J lost 4 bases, with 13 bases between them. The CDR3 region has the DNA TGCAGCGTTGAAGTTGCCTCCAGAGGCTATGGCTACACCTTC. Protein: CSVEVASRGYGYTF.

This clone appeared a single time. The chain couples TRBV7-9 to TRBJ1-4, with a possible D match to TRBD1 (6 bases). Germline values: CDR1 SEHNR, CDR2 FQNEAQ (reference sequence). Trimming left V 4 bases short and J 5 bases short, with 14 bases between. This CDR3 spans 15 amino acids. This CDR3 is CASSSQGLRNEKLFF. The CDR3 DNA reads as TGTGCCAGCAGCTCACAGGGCCTTAGGAATGAAAAACTGTTTTTT.

The gene calls are TRBV6-6 and TRBJ2-7; D perhaps matches TRBD1 (5 bases). V gave up 6 bases and J gave up 3 bases, with 9 bases separating them. The germline V gene encodes CDR1 MNHNY and CDR2 SVGAGI (reference sequence). The CDR3 covers 12 residues. The CDR3: CASRPDSYEQYF. As DNA, the CDR3 is TGTGCCAGCAGACCAGACAGCTACGAGCAGTACTTC.

This clone appeared a single time. The rearrangement uses TRBV2 and TRBJ1-2; 7 bases match TRBD1. The CDR3 consists of 15 residues. The V gene end was trimmed by 3 bases and the J gene end by 0 bases; junction bases not matched to a gene: 4. In germline, CDR1 is SNHLY, CDR2 FYNNEI. CDR3 in amino acids: CASSETGIANYGYTF. The CDR3 nucleotides read TGTGCCAGCAGTGAGACAGGGATAGCTAACTATGGCTACACCTTC.

The genes are TRBV7-9 and TRBJ2-4; D call uncertain. CDR1 SEHNR and CDR2 FQNEAQ come from the germline V gene (reference sequence). Trimming took 3 bases from V and 9 from J, leaving 9 bases between them. CDR3 length equals 12 residues. The CDR3 region is CASSFGPGIQYF. The CDR3 DNA is TGTGCCAGCAGCTTTGGCCCGGGCATTCAGTACTTC.

The chain combines TRBV13 with TRBJ1-6, with D possibly being TRBD1 (6 bases). CDR1 and CDR2 from the germline V gene are PRHDT and FYEKMQ (reference sequence). The CDR3 has 12 residues. Deletions cut 7 bases from V and 9 bases from J, with 10 bases between. The CDR3 reads CASKGEGSPLHF. DNA of the CDR3: TGTGCCAGCAAGGGGGAGGGTTCACCCCTCCACTTT. Filled out from reference TRBV13 and TRBJ1-6, the complete variable domain reads AAGVIQSPRHLIKEKRETATLKCYPIPRHDTVYWYQQGPGQDPQFLISFYEKMQSDKGSIPDRFSAQQFSDYHSELNMSSLELGDSALYFCASKGEGSPLHFGNGTRLTVT.

This clone was found once. The chain uses TRBV4-3 and TRBJ1-6; D may be TRBD1 (5 bases). The CDR3 sequence is 17 residues long. Deletions cut 0 bases from V and 5 bases from J, with 14 bases between. Germline V gene data show CDR1 as LGHNA and CDR2 as YSLEER. CDR3 in amino acids: CASSQEDSRPHNSPLHF. The CDR3 bases are TGCGCCAGCAGCCAAGAAGACAGCCGACCCCATAATTCACCCCTCCACTTT.

This clone was counted between two and nine times. The chain uses TRBV2 and TRBJ1-2, with 7 bases aligning to TRBD1. V lost 7 bases and J lost 5; bases outside the gene matches: 4. The germline V gene encodes CDR1 SNHLY and CDR2 FYNNEI. The CDR3 has 12 residues. The CDR3 nucleotides read TGTGCCAGCACCGGGACAGCTTATGGCTACACCTTC. Translated, it gives CASTGTAYGYTF.

V and J are TRBV2 and TRBJ1-2; no reliable D call. V was shortened by 6 bases and J by 4 bases, with 12 bases between the two germline ends. Germline loops: CDR1 SNHLY, CDR2 FYNNEI. CDR3 length: 13 amino acids. This CDR3 is CASRQQILYGYTF. DNA of the CDR3: TGTGCCAGCAGACAACAGATACTCTATGGCTACACCTTC.

V usage is TRBV5-4 and J usage is TRBJ2-2, with 7 bases identical to TRBD1. The CDR3 runs to 16 residues. Looked up from germline, CDR1 is SGHNT and CDR2 is YYREEE (reference sequence). J gave up 4 bases and V 0 bases, and 6 bases lay outside the gene matches. CDR3 sequence (DNA): TGTGCCAGCAGCTTGGGGGGACAGAGAGTCACCGGGGAGCTGTTTTTT. This gives the protein CASSLGGQRVTGELFF.